This entry lists 8 T cell receptor beta chains sequenced from one sample in a study of blood T cell repertoires in COVID-19. Some clones are missing from TCRdb's copy, which holds only in-frame ones; the method was immunoSEQ multiplex PCR. The sample includes around 350,000 clones, about 88% of them seen just once. Sequenced input: peripheral blood. These receptors all stem from a human donor in a cohort sampled during active COVID-19.

The genes are TRBV30 and TRBJ2-7, with D possibly matching TRBD1 (5 bases). Trimming left V 0 bases short and J 7 bases short, with 13 bases between. This CDR3 region has 13 residues. Germline loops: CDR1 GTSNPN, CDR2 SVGIG (reference sequence). The CDR3 sequence: CAWSVGGAGEQYF. CDR3 DNA sequence: TGTGCCTGGAGTGTGGGTGGGGCTGGGGAGCAGTACTTC.

V usage is TRBV19 and J usage is TRBJ2-7; D might be TRBD1 (7 bases). The CDR3 runs 14 residues. In germline, CDR1 is LNHDA, CDR2 SQIVND (reference sequence). V was shortened by 5 bases and J by 2 bases, with 13 bases between the two germline ends. The CDR3 here is CASSFQGGTYEQYF. CDR3 in DNA: TGTGCCAGTAGTTTCCAGGGGGGCACCTACGAGCAGTACTTC. The complete variable domain, with remaining parts taken from reference TRBV19 and TRBJ2-7, reads DGGITQSPKYLFRKEGQNVTLSCEQNLNHDAMYWYRQDPGQGLRLIYYSQIVNDFQKGDIAEGYSVSREKKESFPLTVTSAQKNPTAFYLCASSFQGGTYEQYFGPGTRLTVT.

The J gene is TRBJ1-2, the V gene TRBV15, with TRBD1 matching over 10 bases. Germline CDR1 is LNHNV and CDR2 is YYDKDF (reference sequence). This CDR3 comprises 16 residues. With V trimmed by 5 bases and J by 3 bases, 9 bases remained unmatched. The CDR3 protein is CATSPPEGQGDYGYTF. CDR3 DNA: TGTGCCACCAGCCCACCCGAAGGACAGGGGGACTATGGCTACACCTTC.

A single count supports this clone. The genes are TRBV30 and TRBJ2-7, with 10 bases lining up with TRBD2. V was pared by 0 bases and J by 5 bases, with 7 bases of the junction left unmatched. CDR1 is GTSNPN, CDR2 SVGIG, per germline (reference sequence). The CDR3 runs to 15 residues. The CDR3 sequence is CAWSVRASGGHEQYF. CDR3 nucleotides: TGTGCCTGGAGTGTAAGGGCTAGCGGGGGACACGAGCAGTACTTC.

The rearrangement uses TRBV6-4 and TRBJ2-7, with 10 bases matching TRBD2. The length of the CDR3 is 15 residues. Germline assignment: CDR1 MRHNA and CDR2 SNTAGT. Unmatched junction bases numbered 7, after V lost 0 bases and J lost 8 bases. The CDR3 here is CASSDSGSGGSKQYF. CDR3 DNA: TGTGCCAGCAGTGACTCCGGTAGCGGGGGGTCGAAGCAGTACTTC.

This clone has a handful of counts. This chain joins TRBV18 and TRBJ1-2; the D is unclear. The CDR3 runs 15 residues. Germline CDR1 is KGHSH and CDR2 is LQKENI. V was clipped by 5 bases and J by 8 bases, with 21 bases between them. The chain's CDR3 is CASSSVREPYGGYTF. The CDR3 DNA reads as TGTGCCAGCTCAAGTGTCCGGGAGCCTTATGGAGGCTACACCTTC.

This chain uses TRBV14 with TRBJ1-2, with a tentative D call TRBD1 (5 bases). V was trimmed by 4 bases and J by 6 bases, leaving 18 bases between them. The CDR3 consists of 15 residues. The V gene's germline CDR1 is SGHDN and CDR2 FVKESK. The CDR3 loop reads CASSPIGAGVDGYTF. As DNA, the CDR3 is TGTGCCAGCAGCCCGATAGGTGCGGGGGTCGATGGCTACACCTTC.

The genes are TRBV7-9 and TRBJ1-6; the match to TRBD1 covers 8 bases. The CDR3 loop spans 15 amino acids. The trim removed 2 bases at V and 7 bases at J, leaving 4 bases unmatched. CDR1 is SEHNR and CDR2 is FQNEAQ in the germline V gene (reference sequence). CDR3 nucleotide sequence: TGTGCCAGCAGCTTAAGTCGACAGGGGAATTCACCCCTCCACTTT. This encodes CASSLSRQGNSPLHF.